A single sample gave rise to the 5 T cell receptor beta chains below, sequenced in a study of early T cells in non-severe SARS-CoV-2 infection. TCRdb reanalysed the 5' RACE reads using MiXCR and keeps one entry per CDR3 protein. This sample yields roughly 93,000 distinct CDR3 sequences, of which 9.5% to 12% are seen a single time; 4.5% to 5.5% belongs to the top ten. Material for sequencing was whole blood. Receptors originate from an adult who was a healthcare worker with PCR-confirmed SARS-CoV-2 infection or an uninfected control (not recorded which).

This CDR3 is CSAQGQSYEQYF. In nucleotides, the CDR3 is TGCAGTGCGCAGGGGCAATCCTACGAGCAGTACTTC. This chain links TRBV20-1 with TRBJ2-7; a possible D gene is TRBD1 (6 bases). V was clipped by 6 bases and J by 1 base, with 10 bases between them. The CDR3 has 12 amino acids. Germline V gives CDR1 DFQATT, CDR2 SNEGSKA (reference sequence).

This clonotype was seen many times. In nucleotides, the CDR3 is TGTGCCAGCAGTCTCATGGGGACAGTCGCCACCGGGGAGCTGTTTTTT. Amino acids: CASSLMGTVATGELFF. The genes are TRBV27 and TRBJ2-2; 7 bases map to TRBD1. Looked up from germline, CDR1 is MNHEY and CDR2 is SMNVEV (reference sequence). The CDR3 has 16 residues. The junction had 10 bases not matched to a gene; V was cut back by 5 bases and J by 4 bases.

This chain's CDR3 is CASSGSGGRGNTEAFF. CDR3 bases: TGTGCCAGCAGTGGATCAGGGGGCCGGGGGAACACTGAAGCTTTCTTT. The chain couples TRBV2 to TRBJ1-1, with 8 bases that match TRBD1. Trimming took 4 bases from V and 1 from J; bases not matched to a gene: 8. The CDR3 has 16 amino acids. The germline gives CDR1 SNHLY, CDR2 FYNNEI.

In the case of this clonotype: One end of the junction fails to match germline, which may point to a read error. The V gene is TRBV15, the J gene TRBJ2-2; D remains ambiguous. The CDR3 consists of 18 residues. Germline CDR1 is LNHNV and CDR2 is YYDKDF (reference sequence). The CDR3 sequence is CATGSPRRGTANTGELFF. The CDR3 DNA reads as TGTGCCACCGGCAGCCCTAGGCGAGGAACCGCGAACACCGGGGAGCTGTTTTTT.

This clonotype has at least ten counts. The chain has TRBV7-3 and TRBJ2-7; 8 bases fit TRBD1. Unmatched junction bases numbered 9, after V lost 5 bases and J lost 3 bases. CDR1 is SGHTA and CDR2 is FQGTGA in the germline V gene. This CDR3 comprises 15 residues. The CDR3 region is CASSPQSTGVYEQYF. CDR3 nucleotide sequence: TGTGCCAGCAGCCCACAGTCGACAGGGGTCTACGAGCAGTACTTC.